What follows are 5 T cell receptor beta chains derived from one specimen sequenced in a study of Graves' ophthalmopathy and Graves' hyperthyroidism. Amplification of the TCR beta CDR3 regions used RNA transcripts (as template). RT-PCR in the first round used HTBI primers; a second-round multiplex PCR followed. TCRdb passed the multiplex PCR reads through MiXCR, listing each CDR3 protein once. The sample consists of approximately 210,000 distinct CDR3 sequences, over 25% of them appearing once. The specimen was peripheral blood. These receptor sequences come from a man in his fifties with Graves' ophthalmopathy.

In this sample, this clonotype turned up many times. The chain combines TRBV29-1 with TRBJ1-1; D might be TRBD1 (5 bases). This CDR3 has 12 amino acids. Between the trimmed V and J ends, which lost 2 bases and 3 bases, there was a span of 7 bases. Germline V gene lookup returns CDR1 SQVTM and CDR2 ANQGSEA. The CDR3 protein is CSVEMGDTEAFF. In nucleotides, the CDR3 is TGCAGCGTTGAAATGGGGGACACTGAAGCTTTCTTT.

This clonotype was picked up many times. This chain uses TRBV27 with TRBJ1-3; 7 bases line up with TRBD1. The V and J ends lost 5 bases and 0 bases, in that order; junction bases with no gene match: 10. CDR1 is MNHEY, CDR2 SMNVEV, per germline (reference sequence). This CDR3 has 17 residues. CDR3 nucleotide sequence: TGTGCCAGCAGTCTCAGACAGGGAGGGCTCTCTGGAAACACCATATATTTT. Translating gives CASSLRQGGLSGNTIYF.

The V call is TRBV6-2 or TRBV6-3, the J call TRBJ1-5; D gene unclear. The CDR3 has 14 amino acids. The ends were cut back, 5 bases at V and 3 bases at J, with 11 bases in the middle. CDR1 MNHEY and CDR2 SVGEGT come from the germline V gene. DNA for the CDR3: TGTGCCAGCAGTCCCCGGGTCACCAATCAGCCCCAGCATTTT. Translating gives CASSPRVTNQPQHF.

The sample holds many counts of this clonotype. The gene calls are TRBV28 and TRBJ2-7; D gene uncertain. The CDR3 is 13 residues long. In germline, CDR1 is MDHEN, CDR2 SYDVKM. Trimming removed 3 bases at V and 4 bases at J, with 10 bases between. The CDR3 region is CASSFVGPYEQYF. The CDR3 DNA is TGTGCCAGCAGTTTCGTAGGGCCTTACGAGCAGTACTTC.

CDR3 nucleotides: TGTGCCAGCAGACGGACTAGCGGGGAATCCTACGAGCAGTACTTC. Translating gives CASRRTSGESYEQYF. The rearrangement uses TRBV6-2 or TRBV6-3 and TRBJ2-7; 12 bases are a match to TRBD2. Germline V lookup: CDR1 MNHEY, CDR2 SVGEGT. This CDR3 is built from 15 residues. With V trimmed by 6 bases and J by 1 base, 4 bases remained unmatched.